Presented here are 31 T cell receptor beta chains from one specimen sequenced in a study of early T cells in non-severe SARS-CoV-2 infection. Using its own MiXCR run on the 5' RACE reads, TCRdb lists one record per CDR3 protein. The table lists some 64,000 distinct CDR3 sequences, less than 15% of them singletons. The sample was whole blood. The receptor set was obtained from an adult who was a healthcare worker with PCR-confirmed SARS-CoV-2 infection or an uninfected control (not recorded which).

This clonotype was detected only a few times. V is TRBV6-1 and J is TRBJ2-3; D unclear. The CDR3 extends over 14 amino acids. Germline assignment: CDR1 MNHNS and CDR2 SASEGT. V was shortened by 7 bases and J by 5 bases, with 16 bases between the two germline ends. Here the CDR3 reads CASTEDVVVDTQYF. In nucleotides, the CDR3 is TGTGCCAGCACCGAGGATGTGGTGGTAGATACGCAGTATTTT.

This chain uses TRBV20-1 with TRBJ2-7; 12 nucleotides align to TRBD1. V trimming: 6 bases; J trimming: 6 bases; junction bases outside the gene matches: 9. Germline-derived CDR1 and CDR2 are DFQATT and SNEGSKA (reference sequence). This CDR3 has 14 residues. CDR3 residues: CSASLGTGGLEQYF. The CDR3 bases are TGCAGTGCATCCCTAGGGACAGGGGGCCTCGAGCAGTACTTC.

This clonotype was seen more than once but under ten times. The chain couples TRBV28 to TRBJ2-7, with D perhaps TRBD1 (8 bases). Per germline, CDR1 MDHEN and CDR2 SYDVKM. Trimming left V 1 base short and J 3 bases short, with 13 bases between. The CDR3 sequence is 15 residues long. CDR3 coding DNA: TGTGCCAGCAGTTTATACAGGGGGGGTGGCTACGAGCAGTACTTC. Its translation: CASSLYRGGGYEQYF.

This clonotype appeared many times. The chain links TRBV24-1 to TRBJ2-2; D is ambiguous. V dropped 0 bases and J dropped 4 bases, with 8 bases sitting between them. The germline gives CDR1 KGHDR, CDR2 SFDVKD. CDR3 length: 15 residues. The CDR3: CATSDLQIGTGELFF. For the CDR3, the DNA is TGTGCCACCAGTGATTTGCAAATCGGCACCGGGGAGCTGTTTTTT.

This clonotype showed up just a few times. The genes are TRBV28 and TRBJ1-5; D ambiguous. Germline CDR1 and CDR2: MDHEN and SYDVKM. V lost 3 bases and J 2 bases, leaving 5 bases between the germline ends. The CDR3 has 13 amino acids. The CDR3 nucleotides are TGTGCCAGCAGTTTTTTGGGCAATCAGCCCCAGCATTTT. Protein sequence: CASSFLGNQPQHF.

This clonotype was detected many times. The CDR3 is CASSLGGQGDMGETQYF. DNA for the CDR3: TGTGCCAGCAGCTTGGGGGGACAGGGCGACATGGGAGAGACCCAGTACTTC. The chain joins TRBV7-2 to TRBJ2-5; 9 bases are a match to TRBD1. The length of the CDR3 is 17 residues. The germline V gene encodes CDR1 SGHTA and CDR2 FQGNSA. Germline trimming cut 3 bases from V and 4 bases from J; bases unmatched to any gene: 12.

In this sample, this clonotype turned up many times. The chain couples TRBV7-6 to TRBJ2-1; D not resolved. In germline, CDR1 is SGHVS, CDR2 FNYEAQ. The CDR3 has 14 residues. V gave up 3 bases and J gave up 7 bases, with 13 bases separating them. Here the CDR3 reads CASSFKGLGNEQFF. CDR3 bases: TGTGCCAGCAGCTTTAAGGGTCTGGGGAATGAGCAGTTCTTC.

The CDR3 DNA follows: TGCAGCGTTGATAGCTTGTACACCGGGGAGCTGTTTTTT. This gives the protein CSVDSLYTGELFF. The chain uses TRBV29-1 and TRBJ2-2; D not resolved. V lost 3 bases and J 3 bases, leaving 8 bases between the germline ends. CDR3 length: 13 amino acids. Germline V gene lookup returns CDR1 SQVTM and CDR2 ANQGSEA.

In this sample, this clonotype turned up a few times. This chain uses TRBV14 with TRBJ2-3; D is perhaps TRBD2 (6 bases). Germline CDR1 SGHDN, CDR2 FVKESK. V dropped 5 bases and J dropped 5 bases, with 23 bases sitting between them. The CDR3 covers 17 residues. The CDR3 protein is CASSIDQPGLRRDTQYF. In DNA, the CDR3 is TGTGCCAGCAGCATCGACCAACCGGGACTTAGGAGAGATACGCAGTATTTT.

V is TRBV6-2 or TRBV6-3 and J is TRBJ2-7; D uncertain. The CDR3 is 12 residues long. Germline V gene data show CDR1 as MNHEY and CDR2 as SVGEGT. The V end lost 5 bases, the J end lost 4 bases, and 9 bases lay between the germline ends. The CDR3 DNA follows: TGTGCCAGCAGTGTTCAGAGATACGAGCAGTACTTC. Protein: CASSVQRYEQYF.

J is TRBJ2-3 and V is TRBV29-1; the D is unclear. V gave up 3 bases and J gave up 14 bases, with 15 bases separating them. Per the germline V gene, CDR1 is SQVTM and CDR2 is ANQGSEA. This CDR3 has 11 amino acids. The CDR3 protein is CSVETSVYRYF. Written as DNA, the CDR3 is TGCAGCGTTGAGACTTCGGTATATCGGTATTTT.

The table lists this clonotype with a few counts. The V call is TRBV28, the J call TRBJ1-1, with a tentative D call TRBD1 (5 bases). The CDR3 contains 16 residues. V shed 2 bases and J shed 0 bases, with 13 bases lying between them. Looked up from germline, CDR1 is MDHEN and CDR2 is SYDVKM. For the CDR3, the DNA is TGTGCCAGCAGTTTAGGAGGGGCTCTCATGAACACTGAAGCTTTCTTT. It translates to CASSLGGALMNTEAFF.

The CDR3 here is CASSEAGGLGNEQFF. The CDR3 coding sequence is TGTGCCAGCAGTGAAGCGGGAGGGCTTGGCAATGAGCAGTTCTTC. The chain has TRBV6-1 and TRBJ2-1; 7 bases agree with TRBD2. The CDR3 runs to 15 residues. Germline values: CDR1 MNHNS, CDR2 SASEGT. Trimming removed 0 bases from V and 6 bases from J; junction bases left unmatched: 5.

This clonotype was counted between two and nine times. The chain is built from TRBV7-8 and TRBJ2-5; the match to TRBD2 covers 8 bases. This CDR3 contains 15 residues. V lost 5 bases and J lost 5; bases outside the gene matches: 10. Per germline, CDR1 SGHVS and CDR2 FQNEAQ. The DNA for the CDR3 is TGTGCCAGCAGCGGCAGCGGGAGCTCTTCGGAGACCCAGTACTTC. Translating it yields CASSGSGSSSETQYF.

This clonotype was counted a few times. The CDR3 DNA follows: TGCAGTGCTCGGACAGGGGCCTACGAGCAGTACTTC. Amino acids: CSARTGAYEQYF. This chain links TRBV20-1 with TRBJ2-7; the match to TRBD1 covers 9 bases. Germline V gene sequence: CDR1 DFQATT, CDR2 SNEGSKA (reference sequence). J gave up 2 bases and V 5 bases, and 1 base lay outside the gene matches. CDR3 length: 12 residues.

This clonotype came up many times. The chain is built from TRBV6-5 and TRBJ1-1; no firm D call. Germline values: CDR1 MNHEY, CDR2 SVGAGI. This CDR3 is built from 13 residues. Trimming stripped 0 bases from V and 1 base from J, with 3 bases between. Here the CDR3 reads CASSYSRNTEAFF. CDR3 coding DNA: TGTGCCAGCAGTTACTCCAGGAACACTGAAGCTTTCTTT.

This clonotype was seen more than once but under ten times. The rearrangement uses TRBV6-8 and TRBJ2-3; D is uncertain. The CDR3 runs to 15 residues. Deletions cut 6 bases from V and 1 base from J, with 14 bases between. Germline assignment: CDR1 MNHGY and CDR2 SAAAGT. In DNA, the CDR3 is TGTGCCAGCAGCGTGCGCCCCTACCGCACAGATACGCAGTATTTT. Residues: CASSVRPYRTDTQYF.

This clonotype was found a few times. The chain uses TRBV9 and TRBJ1-5, with D hard to call. The V and J ends lost 6 bases and 3 bases respectively, with 13 bases between them. The CDR3 runs 14 residues. Germline V gene sequence: CDR1 SGDLS, CDR2 YYNGEE. CDR3 nucleotides: TGTGCCAGCAACCGAGGCCGGGACAATCAGCCCCAGCATTTT. Translating it yields CASNRGRDNQPQHF.

This clonotype was seen once. The rearrangement joins TRBV20-1 to TRBJ2-7; a weak D match, TRBD2 (5 bases). CDR3 length: 14 residues. The germline V gene has CDR1 DFQATT and CDR2 SNEGSKA (reference sequence). V dropped 6 bases and J dropped 2 bases, with 17 bases sitting between them. The CDR3 coding sequence is TGCAGTGCCACCAGCACGGGGTCAACCTACGAGCAGTACTTC. Translated, it gives CSATSTGSTYEQYF.

This clonotype has more than one count but fewer than ten. J is TRBJ1-2 and V is TRBV27, with unresolved D. Germline loops: CDR1 MNHEY, CDR2 SMNVEV (reference sequence). V was pared by 5 bases and J by 0 bases, with 10 bases between. This CDR3 is built from 14 residues. The CDR3 spells CASSPHKTNYGYTF. In nucleotides, the CDR3 is TGTGCCAGCAGTCCACACAAGACTAACTATGGCTACACCTTC.

The rearrangement uses TRBV5-1 and TRBJ2-1; D call uncertain. The CDR3 is made up of 13 amino acids. Germline loops: CDR1 SGHRS, CDR2 YFSETQ. Trimming cost V 0 bases and J 6 bases, with 7 bases left between them. CDR3 in DNA: TGCGCCAGCAGCTTGGGAGTTCCCAATGAGCAGTTCTTC. This gives the protein CASSLGVPNEQFF.

This clonotype has more than one count but fewer than ten. The chain combines TRBV29-1 with TRBJ2-3; TRBD2 aligns across 7 bases. Germline V gene sequence: CDR1 SQVTM, CDR2 ANQGSEA. CDR3 length: 12 residues. V shed 8 bases, J shed 6 bases, and the junction held 8 bases outside the gene matches. The CDR3, as DNA: TGCAGCCTCGGCGGGAGTGTCGATACGCAGTATTTT. It translates to CSLGGSVDTQYF.

This clonotype was seen only a few times. The chain uses TRBV20-1 and TRBJ2-2, with a tentative D call TRBD2 (6 bases). The CDR3 covers 14 residues. Trimming left V 5 bases short and J 3 bases short, with 13 bases between. Germline V gene data show CDR1 as DFQATT and CDR2 as SNEGSKA (reference sequence). Written as DNA, the CDR3 is TGCAGTGCTCCGTGGAGGGCGGACACCGGGGAGCTGTTTTTT. Residues: CSAPWRADTGELFF.

The rearrangement links TRBV7-2 to TRBJ2-7; D ambiguous. V was pared by 6 bases and J by 3 bases, with 12 bases between. The CDR3 totals 13 residues. Germline CDR1 SGHTA, CDR2 FQGNSA. CDR3: CASSSSENYEQYF. In DNA form, the CDR3 reads TGTGCCAGCAGTTCCAGCGAAAACTACGAGCAGTACTTC.

CDR3 DNA: TGTGCCAGCATAGCGGGAGGATCCACCGGGGAGCTGTTTTTT. Translated, it gives CASIAGGSTGELFF. The J gene is TRBJ2-2, the V gene TRBV27; 10 bases are shared with TRBD2. The CDR3 extends over 14 amino acids. Per germline, CDR1 MNHEY and CDR2 SMNVEV (reference sequence). J was trimmed by 4 bases and V by 7 bases; bases with no gene match: 3.

This clonotype was detected only a few times. This rearrangement joins TRBV29-1 to TRBJ2-2; 10 bases are a match to TRBD2. CDR3 size: 15 residues. Germline loops: CDR1 SQVTM, CDR2 ANQGSEA. V lost 3 bases, J lost 7 bases, and 8 bases stayed unmatched. CDR3 sequence: CSVEPSGSNYGELFF. DNA of the CDR3: TGCAGCGTTGAGCCTAGCGGGAGTAATTACGGGGAGCTGTTTTTT.

This clonotype showed up just a few times. The rearrangement joins TRBV19 to TRBJ2-6; 7 nucleotides align to TRBD2. The trim removed 7 bases at V and 15 bases at J, leaving 12 bases unmatched. CDR1 is LNHDA, CDR2 SQIVND, per germline (reference sequence). The CDR3 is made up of 13 amino acids. The CDR3 here is CASKRDSPGPLTF. DNA for the CDR3: TGTGCCAGTAAGCGGGACTCCCCGGGGCCCCTGACTTTC.

In this sample, this clonotype turned up a few times. The rearrangement links TRBV24-1 to TRBJ2-7; no firm D call. The CDR3 consists of 12 residues. V lost 4 bases and J lost 1, with 4 bases in between. Germline V gene sequence: CDR1 KGHDR, CDR2 SFDVKD. The CDR3 coding sequence is TGTGCCACCAGTGACAGTTCCTACGAGCAGTACTTC. Protein product: CATSDSSYEQYF.

This clonotype was counted between two and nine times. The chain employs TRBV28 and TRBJ2-2; 9 bases fit TRBD1. This CDR3 region has 14 residues. With 3 bases clipped from V and 8 bases from J, the junction kept 4 bases outside the gene matches. The germline CDR1 and CDR2 sequences are MDHEN and SYDVKM. Here the CDR3 reads CASSLGQGSGELFF. CDR3 bases: TGTGCCAGCAGTTTGGGACAGGGCTCAGGGGAGCTGTTTTTT.

The rearrangement links TRBV9 to TRBJ2-1, with 7 bases matching TRBD2. Germline V lookup: CDR1 SGDLS, CDR2 YYNGEE. Unmatched junction bases numbered 6, after V lost 5 bases and J lost 1 base. The CDR3 loop spans 15 amino acids. The CDR3 DNA follows: TGTGCCAGCAGTTTTCTAGCGGAGTCCTACAATGAGCAGTTCTTC. Residues: CASSFLAESYNEQFF.

This clonotype was recorded a few times. The gene calls are TRBV5-1 and TRBJ2-1; 12 positions match TRBD2. Trimming at V came to 4 bases and at J to 2 bases, leaving 4 bases not matched to a gene. The CDR3 sequence is 16 residues long. In germline, CDR1 is SGHRS, CDR2 YFSETQ. The CDR3 sequence: CASSVGLAGPYNEQFF. DNA for the CDR3: TGCGCCAGCAGCGTAGGACTAGCGGGACCCTACAATGAGCAGTTCTTC.